Listed below are T cell receptor beta chains from one sample, sequenced in a study of blood T cell repertoires in COVID-19. Profiled with immunoSEQ multiplex PCR; TCRdb holds only in-frame clones, not every one. The sample contains just over 300,000 clones, approximately 89% of which appear only once. Sequenced input: peripheral blood. The receptors shown here come from a woman aged 25 to 39 with COVID-19, enrolled during active disease. Both conserved end residues are trimmed from each CDR3.

j_call	v_call	cdr3_aa
TRBJ1-2	TRBV19	ASSLDRLFNYGYT
TRBJ1-2	TRBV5-6	ASSLDVRGYT
TRBJ2-1	TRBV7-9	ASSLALLANEQF
TRBJ2-3	TRBV25-1	ASSESGGGVADTQY
TRBJ1-4	TRBV6-1	ASSEFGQGSTNEKLF
TRBJ2-3	TRBV5-4	ASSSRLAADTQY
TRBJ2-1	TRBV9	ASSVGGAGGYEQF
TRBJ1-6	TRBV30	AWRVGGKSYNSPLH
TRBJ1-5	TRBV3-1/TRBV3-2	ASSRGEQPQH
TRBJ1-5	TRBV6-5	ASIELFVSNQPQH
TRBJ1-4	TRBV2	ASSEGQGGEKLF